The 23 T cell receptor beta chains below come from one sample, sequenced in a study of radiation and T cells in renal cell carcinoma. Noted time point: blood 2 weeks post-SBRT. Treatment noted: 15 Gy SBRT to primary tumor, nephrectomy 4 weeks later. The repertoire was sequenced with immunoSEQ multiplex PCR; TCRdb's copy has only in-frame clones and lacks some. The sample has 150,000 to 160,000 clones, 87% seen once. The sample consisted of blood, taken from a patient whose treatment included radiotherapy and nephrectomy. These receptors all come from a woman aged 45-65 years with renal cell carcinoma.

The chain combines TRBV2 with TRBJ1-5; TRBD1 matches 7 bases. From germline, CDR1 is SNHLY and CDR2 FYNNEI. The V segment lost 4 bases and the J segment 0 bases; nucleotides outside the gene matches: 3. The length of the CDR3 is 15 residues. CDR3 in DNA: TGTGCCAGCAGTGGGGACAGATATAGCAATCAGCCCCAGCATTTT. Translated, it gives CASSGDRYSNQPQHF.

The chain couples TRBV7-9 to TRBJ2-2; possible D gene TRBD1, 5 bases. CDR1 and CDR2 from the germline V gene are SEHNR and FQNEAQ (reference sequence). V gave up 5 bases and J gave up 4 bases, with 26 bases separating them. CDR3 length: 19 amino acids. CDR3 protein: CASSTPMDKRFKGTGELFF. The DNA of the CDR3 is TGTGCCAGCAGCACTCCCATGGACAAACGGTTTAAGGGCACCGGGGAGCTGTTTTTT.

This clone was detected once. This chain connects TRBV7-9 to TRBJ1-2; no reliable D call. Looked up from germline, CDR1 is SEHNR and CDR2 is FQNEAQ (reference sequence). The CDR3 has 13 residues. V lost 1 base to trimming and J lost 2 bases, with 5 bases between them. CDR3 in amino acids: CASSLDGNYGYTF. CDR3 nucleotides: TGTGCCAGCAGCTTAGACGGGAACTATGGCTACACCTTC.

The chain uses TRBV6-5 and TRBJ1-2, with 9 nucleotides matching TRBD1. CDR3 length equals 14 residues. Germline loops: CDR1 MNHEY, CDR2 SVGAGI. The J segment lost 7 bases and the V segment lost 4 bases, leaving 7 bases of the junction unmatched. CDR3 DNA: TGTGCCAGCAGTTCTGGGACAGGGCCCTCTGGCTACACCTTC. It translates to CASSSGTGPSGYTF.

The V and J genes are TRBV6-5 and TRBJ2-2; TRBD1 aligns across 9 bases. CDR3 length equals 16 residues. Per the germline V gene, CDR1 is MNHEY and CDR2 is SVGAGI. V shed 4 bases, J shed 7 bases, and the junction held 10 bases outside the gene matches. The CDR3 region is CASSSGQGLSNGELFF. In DNA, the CDR3 is TGTGCCAGCAGTTCAGGACAGGGGTTGAGTAACGGGGAGCTGTTTTTT.

Only one count was recorded for this clone. The chain joins TRBV6-5 to TRBJ2-1, with 13 bases matching TRBD2. This CDR3 is 16 amino acids long. Germline V lookup: CDR1 MNHEY, CDR2 SVGAGI. The V and J ends lost 0 bases and 7 bases, in that order; junction bases with no gene match: 3. The CDR3 sequence: CASSYSTSGGWNEQFF. Written as DNA, the CDR3 is TGTGCCAGCAGTTACTCGACTAGCGGGGGGTGGAATGAGCAGTTCTTC.

CDR3 region: CASSFVAGSLDEQFF. DNA of the CDR3: TGCGCCAGCAGCTTCGTAGCGGGGAGCCTTGATGAGCAGTTCTTC. The chain couples TRBV5-1 to TRBJ2-1; 8 bases align to TRBD2. Germline V gene data show CDR1 as SGHRS and CDR2 as YFSETQ. The CDR3 length is 15 residues. After removal of 2 bases from V and 8 bases from J, the junction contained 9 bases not matched to a gene.

The chain employs TRBV2 and TRBJ1-1; D remains ambiguous. The CDR3 has 14 residues. The germline gives CDR1 SNHLY, CDR2 FYNNEI. V dropped 1 base and J dropped 3 bases, with 9 bases sitting between them. The DNA of the CDR3 is TGTGCCAGCAGTGAAGGGTGGGAGGACACTGAAGCTTTCTTT. Translated: CASSEGWEDTEAFF.

The chain has TRBV18 and TRBJ2-1; D not certain. Trimming took 2 bases from V and 0 from J, leaving 11 bases between them. Germline CDR1 KGHSH, CDR2 LQKENI. The CDR3 consists of 16 residues. The CDR3 region is CASSPGLPSSYNEQFF. The CDR3 DNA is TGTGCCAGCTCACCAGGGCTGCCAAGCTCCTACAATGAGCAGTTCTTC.

This clone came up once. The rearrangement uses TRBV5-1 and TRBJ2-3; 8 bases map to TRBD2. V was pared by 4 bases and J by 0 bases, with 7 bases of the junction left unmatched. The CDR3 extends over 16 amino acids. The germline V gene has CDR1 SGHRS and CDR2 YFSETQ. The CDR3 region is CASSPTGGGSTDTQYF. Written as DNA, the CDR3 is TGCGCCAGCAGCCCAACGGGGGGGGGAAGCACAGATACGCAGTATTTT.

Note on this clone: An end of the junction does not agree with germline; a read error may underlie this. The J gene is TRBJ1-2, the V gene TRBV11-2; no clear D. CDR3 length equals 11 residues. The V gene's germline CDR1 is SGHAT and CDR2 FQNNGV. DNA for the CDR3: TGTGCCAGCAGCTTACCGGGAAGCCAGCTTTTC. This gives the protein CASSLPGSQLF.

The V call is TRBV7-9, the J call TRBJ1-6; D is unresolved. The V gene's germline CDR1 is SEHNR and CDR2 FQNEAQ (reference sequence). V was cut by 5 bases and J by 5 bases, with 13 bases left in between. This CDR3 has 15 residues. CDR3 amino acids: CASSQTRTHNSPLHF. DNA of the CDR3: TGTGCCAGCAGCCAAACCCGTACCCATAATTCACCCCTCCACTTT.

V gene TRBV18 combines with J gene TRBJ2-7; possibly TRBD1 for D (5 bases). The CDR3 length is 14 residues. Germline V lookup: CDR1 KGHSH, CDR2 LQKENI. Trimming removed 6 bases at V and 4 bases at J, with 16 bases between. CDR3 bases: TGTGCCAGCTCTTCCCCGACAGCTACTTACGAGCAGTACTTC. This sequence encodes CASSSPTATYEQYF.

The chain has TRBV7-8 and TRBJ2-7; D may be TRBD2 (5 bases). Deletions cut 0 bases from V and 4 bases from J, with 16 bases between. The CDR3 totals 16 residues. CDR1 is SGHVS and CDR2 is FQNEAQ in the germline V gene. The CDR3 DNA sequence: TGTGCCAGCAGCTTAGCGCGTTTTGGCAGGAGGTACGAGCAGTACTTC. This sequence encodes CASSLARFGRRYEQYF.

This clone appeared a few times. This chain joins TRBV9 and TRBJ1-2; maybe TRBD1 (5 bases). This CDR3 has 13 residues. Trimming took 0 bases from V and 4 from J, leaving 7 bases between them. CDR1 and CDR2 (germline): SGDLS, YYNGEE. CDR3 sequence: CASSVGGTYGYTF. CDR3 coding DNA: TGTGCCAGCAGCGTAGGGGGGACCTATGGCTACACCTTC.

The table lists this clone with a count of one. This chain links TRBV9 with TRBJ1-6; the D gene is possibly TRBD1 (5 bases). The CDR3 sequence is 15 residues long. Trimming left V 0 bases short and J 13 bases short, with 17 bases between. Per the germline V gene, CDR1 is SGDLS and CDR2 is YYNGEE. Here the CDR3 reads CASSVAGTDRSPLHF. CDR3 in DNA: TGTGCCAGCAGCGTAGCCGGGACGGACCGATCCCCCCTCCACTTT.

This clone was detected a few times. The chain has TRBV15 and TRBJ1-1; D remains ambiguous. The CDR3 sequence is 14 residues long. V lost 0 bases, J lost 1 base, and 6 bases lay in between. Germline V gives CDR1 LNHNV, CDR2 YYDKDF (reference sequence). CDR3 residues: CATSRDWANTEAFF. The CDR3 DNA reads as TGTGCCACCAGCAGAGATTGGGCGAACACTGAAGCTTTCTTT.

This clone was picked up a small number of times. Other DNA sequences in the same sample also yield this CDR3. V and J are TRBV18 and TRBJ2-2; D not resolved. Germline V lookup: CDR1 KGHSH, CDR2 LQKENI. CDR3 length: 13 amino acids. Trimming took 3 bases from V and 2 from J, leaving 4 bases between them. The DNA of the CDR3 is TGTGCCAGCTCACCTCCAAACACCGGGGAGCTGTTTTTT. Amino acid sequence: CASSPPNTGELFF.

The rearrangement uses TRBV5-1 and TRBJ1-3; 10 nucleotides line up with TRBD1. The CDR3 has 16 amino acids. V was clipped by 3 bases and J by 2 bases; unmatched bases: 5. Germline CDR1 is SGHRS and CDR2 is YFSETQ. The CDR3 DNA reads as TGCGCCAGCAGCTCCTCCGGACAGGGGGCTGGAAACACCATATATTTT. Amino acid sequence: CASSSSGQGAGNTIYF.

The gene calls are TRBV5-1 and TRBJ2-7, with 7 bases fitting TRBD1. In germline, CDR1 is SGHRS, CDR2 YFSETQ. The CDR3 runs to 14 residues. The V and J ends lost 1 base and 3 bases, in that order; junction bases with no gene match: 4. The CDR3 loop reads CASSLWGQNYEQYF. CDR3 nucleotides: TGCGCCAGCAGCTTGTGGGGACAGAACTACGAGCAGTACTTC. Combining the CDR3 with reference TRBV5-1 and TRBJ2-7 gives the whole variable domain KAGVTQTPRYLIKTRGQQVTLSCSPISGHRSVSWYQQTPGQGLQFLFEYFSETQRNKGNFPGRFSGRQFSNSRSEMNVSTLELGDSALYLCASSLWGQNYEQYFGPGTRLTVT.

J is TRBJ2-2 and V is TRBV7-2; 9 nucleotides line up with TRBD1. The V and J ends lost 4 bases and 3 bases, in that order; junction bases with no gene match: 3. The CDR3 loop spans 15 amino acids. CDR1 and CDR2 from the germline V gene are SGHTA and FQGNSA. Written as DNA, the CDR3 is TGTGCCAGCAGCTCCGGGACAGGGTACACCGGGGAGCTGTTTTTT. The encoded protein is CASSSGTGYTGELFF.

DNA for the CDR3: TGTGCCAGCAGCTCCCAGATGGGGGAAAGAGATACGCAGTATTTT. Translating it yields CASSSQMGERDTQYF. This chain connects TRBV7-2 to TRBJ2-3; perhaps D is TRBD1 or TRBD2 (5 bases each). CDR1 and CDR2 from the germline V gene are SGHTA and FQGNSA. The V end lost 4 bases, the J end lost 5 bases, and 16 bases lay between the germline ends. The CDR3 covers 15 residues.

The rearrangement links TRBV2 to TRBJ2-7; D perhaps matches TRBD1 (6 bases). CDR1 is SNHLY and CDR2 is FYNNEI in the germline V gene. Trimming left V 6 bases short and J 4 bases short, with 19 bases between. CDR3 length: 15 amino acids. The CDR3 DNA reads as TGTGCCAGCAGAGCCACCTACAGGGTTGAATACGAGCAGTACTTC. Protein sequence: CASRATYRVEYEQYF.